This passage covers 8 T cell receptor beta chains from one sample sequenced in a study of blood T cell repertoires in COVID-19. The assay was immunoSEQ multiplex PCR, and TCRdb's table has in-frame clones only and misses some. The table has about 65,000 clones, roughly 79% seen once. Material for sequencing was peripheral blood. These receptors all stem from a human donor in a cohort sampled during active COVID-19.

The J gene is TRBJ1-1, the V gene TRBV5-1, with a weak D call TRBD1 (5 bases). With 7 bases removed from V and 0 bases from J, the gap between germline ends came to 19 bases. Germline loops: CDR1 SGHRS, CDR2 YFSETQ. There are 16 residues in the CDR3. The CDR3 DNA follows: TGCGCCAGCGGGTCGGGGGGGTCAAATATGAACACTGAAGCTTTCTTT. Protein: CASGSGGSNMNTEAFF.

CDR3 region: CASSQQGSSYEQYF. CDR3 DNA: TGTGCCAGCTCGCAACAGGGGTCCTCCTACGAGCAGTACTTC. The chain has TRBV18 and TRBJ2-7; TRBD1 matches at 7 bases. V gave up 6 bases and J gave up 0 bases; unmatched junction bases: 5. The CDR3 contains 14 residues. Germline lookup yields CDR1 KGHSH and CDR2 LQKENI.

This chain joins TRBV5-1 and TRBJ2-1; 8 bases align to TRBD1. This CDR3 has 14 amino acids. The V segment lost 4 bases and the J segment 6 bases; nucleotides outside the gene matches: 6. Germline loops: CDR1 SGHRS, CDR2 YFSETQ. CDR3 sequence reads: CASSRPTGVNEQFF. The CDR3 bases are TGCGCCAGCAGCCGCCCGACAGGGGTCAATGAGCAGTTCTTC.

CDR3 in amino acids: CASSSTVRSEKLFF. CDR3 nucleotides: TGTGCCAGCAGCTCGACGGTCCGGAGTGAAAAACTGTTTTTT. The chain has TRBV7-2 and TRBJ1-4; D ambiguous. CDR3 size: 14 residues. Trimming took 4 bases from V and 7 from J, leaving 13 bases between them. CDR1 SGHTA and CDR2 FQGNSA come from the germline V gene.

This rearrangement joins TRBV6-5 to TRBJ1-1; D is unclear. Trimming cost V 6 bases and J 0 bases, with 8 bases left between them. This CDR3 contains 13 residues. CDR1 MNHEY and CDR2 SVGAGI come from the germline V gene. The DNA for the CDR3 is TGTGCCAGCAGGCCCACAGTGAACACTGAAGCTTTCTTT. It specifies CASRPTVNTEAFF.

The V gene is TRBV6-6, the J gene TRBJ2-7, with TRBD1 matching over 9 bases. The CDR3 loop spans 14 amino acids. The trim removed 5 bases at V and 3 bases at J, leaving 5 bases unmatched. Germline assignment: CDR1 MNHNY and CDR2 SVGAGI (reference sequence). The CDR3 spells CASSTGQGIYEQYF. For the CDR3, the DNA is TGTGCCAGCAGTACTGGACAGGGGATCTACGAGCAGTACTTC.

The chain links TRBV18 to TRBJ2-7; 9 bases fit TRBD1. The V gene's germline CDR1 is KGHSH and CDR2 LQKENI. V was pared by 3 bases and J by 7 bases, with 7 bases of the junction left unmatched. The CDR3 runs 14 residues. The CDR3 DNA sequence: TGTGCCAGCTCACCGGACAGGGGAAGAAGGGAGCAGTACTTC. It yields the protein CASSPDRGRREQYF.

The chain employs TRBV6-1 and TRBJ1-2, with 8 bases identical to TRBD1. The CDR3 is made up of 15 amino acids. V shed 0 bases and J 8 bases; nucleotides not matched to a gene: 8. Looked up from germline, CDR1 is MNHNS and CDR2 is SASEGT. This chain's CDR3 is CASSEAIRGPGGYTF. CDR3 bases: TGTGCCAGCAGTGAAGCGATCAGGGGGCCAGGGGGCTACACCTTC.